This T cell receptor (beta chain) was retrieved from a study of CD8 T cells in Susac syndrome. General observations from the study: The authors acknowledged that their TCR sequencing and HLA analysis involved a relatively small number of individuals.

As to this clonotype: Its specificity is unknown.

Sequencing targeted TCR beta in blood CD8+ and CD4+ T cells. In contrast to the negatively isolated CD8+ and CD4+ T cells, TEMRA cells were FACS-enriched. It was with random hexamers that roughly 0.45 to 1 ug RNA was reverse transcribed. Amplification of TCR beta CDR3 spanned 54 Vbeta and 13 Jbeta via immunoSEQ multiplex PCR. TCRdb reprocessed the immunoSEQ multiplex PCR reads with MiXCR, giving one entry per CDR3 protein. The repertoire holds over 200,000 distinct CDR3 sequences, with roughly 94% as singletons. The source of this sequence is a human donor with multiple sclerosis. Sequencing was performed on CD4+ T cells from PBMCs.

CDR3 protein: CATSGGGNTQYF. CDR3 sequence (DNA): TGTGCCACCAGCGGGGGGGGAAATACGCAGTATTTT. The chain has TRBV6-6 and TRBJ2-3; 10 bases map to TRBD2. CDR1 and CDR2 (germline): MNHNY, SVGAGI (reference sequence). The CDR3 covers 12 residues. V trimming: 10 bases; J trimming: 7 bases; junction bases outside the gene matches: 5.